Presented here are 18 T cell receptor beta chains from one specimen sequenced in a study of T cell clones after liver transplantation. Generated by immunoSEQ multiplex PCR, the TCRdb table keeps only in-frame clones and is missing some. The repertoire holds roughly 74,000 clones, with about 80% as singletons. The sample in question was CD4+ T cells from blood, obtained before liver transplant. The receptors come from a human donor who received a liver transplant.

The chain combines TRBV2 with TRBJ1-3; tentative D call: TRBD1 (5 bases). The V end was cut by 5 bases, the J end by 0 bases, with 11 bases between. Germline assignment: CDR1 SNHLY and CDR2 FYNNEI. The CDR3 consists of 15 residues. DNA of the CDR3: TGTGCCAGCAGTCCGGGACGGAACTCTGGAAACACCATATATTTT. Translated, it gives CASSPGRNSGNTIYF.

This rearrangement joins TRBV7-9 to TRBJ2-3; D may be TRBD2 (5 bases). Trimming removed 1 base at V and 8 bases at J, with 7 bases between. This CDR3 is built from 12 residues. Germline V lookup: CDR1 SEHNR, CDR2 FQNEAQ (reference sequence). The CDR3 loop is CASSLDGGTQYF. Written as DNA, the CDR3 is TGTGCCAGCAGCTTAGATGGAGGTACGCAGTATTTT.

This clone was seen just once. The rearrangement joins TRBV1 to TRBJ1-5. TRBV1 is noted as a pseudogene. This CDR3 contains 13 residues. For the CDR3, the DNA is TGCACCAGCAATGGGGGGGGCAATCAGCCCCAGCATTTT. This gives the protein CTSNGGGNQPQHF.

The genes are TRBV28 and TRBJ1-2; no reliable D call. The V gene lost 7 bases and the J gene lost 5 bases, with 11 bases spanning the gap. CDR3 length: 12 amino acids. CDR1 is MDHEN, CDR2 SYDVKM, per germline. Written as DNA, the CDR3 is TGTGCCAGCACCAACATGGTATATGGCTACACCTTC. It is translated as CASTNMVYGYTF.

This chain connects TRBV15 to TRBJ1-2; D call uncertain. There are 14 residues in the CDR3. The germline V gene encodes CDR1 LNHNV and CDR2 YYDKDF (reference sequence). The V gene lost 0 bases and the J gene lost 5 bases, with 10 bases spanning the gap. In nucleotides, the CDR3 is TGTGCCACCAGCAGAGATCATGAAGGGTATGGCTACACCTTC. Amino acid sequence: CATSRDHEGYGYTF.

The chain uses TRBV7-2 and TRBJ2-1; TRBD2 matches 7 bases. Trimming at V came to 3 bases and at J to 1 base, leaving 3 bases not matched to a gene. Germline V gene data show CDR1 as SGHTA and CDR2 as FQGNSA. The CDR3 is 15 amino acids. The CDR3 protein is CASSFGRESYNEQFF. CDR3 bases: TGTGCCAGCAGCTTCGGGCGGGAGTCCTACAATGAGCAGTTCTTC.

The chain joins TRBV6-5 to TRBJ1-1; D call uncertain. CDR3 size: 13 residues. Trimming shortened V by 6 bases and J by 1 base, and 9 bases separated the two germline ends. Per the germline V gene, CDR1 is MNHEY and CDR2 is SVGAGI. This CDR3 is CASRPPGNTEAFF. The CDR3 nucleotides are TGTGCCAGCAGACCGCCCGGGAACACTGAAGCTTTCTTT.

CDR3 DNA sequence: TGTGCCAGCAGCCGCCCGTCAGGGGATAGAGCTTTCTTT. This translates into CASSRPSGDRAFF. The chain combines TRBV5-5 with TRBJ1-1, with D possibly TRBD1 on 6 matching bases. Trimming took 4 bases from V and 10 from J, leaving 17 bases between them. The germline CDR1 and CDR2 sequences are SGHKS and YYEKEE (reference sequence). CDR3 length: 13 amino acids.

The CDR3 region has the DNA TGTGCCAGCTCACCGCCCACTAGCGGGAGAATGAATGAGCAGTTCTTC. Its protein product is CASSPPTSGRMNEQFF. V gene TRBV18 combines with J gene TRBJ2-1; 11 bases agree with TRBD2. The V gene's germline CDR1 is KGHSH and CDR2 LQKENI. V lost 3 bases to trimming and J lost 7 bases; unmatched junction nucleotides: 8. The CDR3 spans 16 residues. Variable domain in full (rest from reference TRBV18 and TRBJ2-1): NAGVMQNPRHLVRRRGQEARLRCSPMKGHSHVYWYRQLPEEGLKFMVYLQKENIIDESGMPKERFSAEFPKEGPSILRIQQVVRGDSAAYFCASSPPTSGRMNEQFFGPGTRLTVL.

CDR3 amino acids: CASSLRRQDEQFF. DNA of the CDR3: TGTGCCAGCAGCTTAAGGCGGCAGGATGAGCAGTTCTTC. V gene TRBV7-8 combines with J gene TRBJ2-1; no clear D gene. Between the trimmed V and J ends, which lost 2 bases and 8 bases, there was a span of 10 bases. Germline V gene data show CDR1 as SGHVS and CDR2 as FQNEAQ. The length of the CDR3 is 13 residues.

The chain couples TRBV9 to TRBJ1-2; D remains ambiguous. Deletions cut 0 bases from V and 7 bases from J, with 22 bases between. CDR1 SGDLS and CDR2 YYNGEE come from the germline V gene. This CDR3 is built from 17 residues. CDR3 sequence (DNA): TGTGCCAGCAGCGTAGATGAGGCGGGTGGGAACTCGGGTGGCTACACCTTC. Translated, it gives CASSVDEAGGNSGGYTF.

Here the CDR3 reads CASRAGGQRGEKLFF. CDR3 in DNA: TGTGCCAGTAGAGCCGGGGGCCAGAGAGGTGAAAAACTGTTTTTT. J is TRBJ1-4 and V is TRBV19, with D possibly matching TRBD1 (6 bases). Germline CDR1 is LNHDA and CDR2 is SQIVND (reference sequence). Trimming shortened V by 6 bases and J by 7 bases, and 18 bases separated the two germline ends. The CDR3 has 15 residues.

The chain has TRBV4-1 and TRBJ2-4; TRBD2 aligns across 9 bases. Germline CDR1 reads MGHRA; CDR2 reads YSYEKL. CDR3 size: 18 residues. The V and J ends lost 0 bases and 4 bases, in that order; junction bases with no gene match: 10. CDR3 sequence (DNA): TGCGCCAGCAGCCAAGACGCGCCGGCGGGAGGGCATAAAAACATTCAGTACTTC. Its protein product is CASSQDAPAGGHKNIQYF.

The chain carries TRBV5-1 and TRBJ1-2, with D possibly matching TRBD1 (6 bases). With 4 bases removed from V and 2 bases from J, the gap between germline ends came to 21 bases. The CDR3 covers 17 residues. Germline V lookup: CDR1 SGHRS, CDR2 YFSETQ. This CDR3 reads CASSPGRGQSENYGYTF. DNA of the CDR3: TGCGCCAGCAGCCCGGGGCGGGGGCAGAGTGAAAACTATGGCTACACCTTC.

The V gene is TRBV6-1, the J gene TRBJ2-7; D is possibly TRBD2 (6 bases). V lost 6 bases to trimming and J lost 4 bases, with 10 bases between them. Germline V CDR1 and CDR2: MNHNS, SASEGT. The CDR3 runs 12 residues. CDR3 sequence: CASSGSVYEQYF. DNA of the CDR3: TGTGCCAGCAGCGGGAGCGTATACGAGCAGTACTTC.

This clone was found a few times. The J gene is TRBJ2-7, the V gene TRBV4-3, with a weak D call TRBD2 (5 bases). Germline V gives CDR1 LGHNA, CDR2 YSLEER. V was cut by 1 base and J by 2 bases, with 12 bases left in between. The CDR3 totals 15 residues. DNA for the CDR3: TGCGCCAGCAGCCAAGTCCAAGGAGCGGCCTACGAGCAGTACTTC. Protein product: CASSQVQGAAYEQYF.

The rearrangement uses TRBV7-7 and TRBJ2-2; TRBD1 matches 10 bases. CDR3 size: 16 residues. Germline CDR1 reads SSHAT; CDR2 reads FNYEAQ (reference sequence). Trimming removed 5 bases from V and 0 bases from J; junction bases left unmatched: 3. In DNA, the CDR3 is TGTGCCAGCAGCCTGGGACAGGGGACGAACACCGGGGAGCTGTTTTTT. As protein: CASSLGQGTNTGELFF.

This chain joins TRBV19 and TRBJ1-5; possible D gene TRBD1, 5 bases. V dropped 4 bases and J dropped 4 bases, with 14 bases sitting between them. The length of the CDR3 is 15 residues. Germline V gene lookup returns CDR1 LNHDA and CDR2 SQIVND (reference sequence). As DNA, the CDR3 is TGTGCCAGTAGTAGGACAAGGGAGGCAAATCAGCCCCAGCATTTT. Translating it yields CASSRTREANQPQHF.